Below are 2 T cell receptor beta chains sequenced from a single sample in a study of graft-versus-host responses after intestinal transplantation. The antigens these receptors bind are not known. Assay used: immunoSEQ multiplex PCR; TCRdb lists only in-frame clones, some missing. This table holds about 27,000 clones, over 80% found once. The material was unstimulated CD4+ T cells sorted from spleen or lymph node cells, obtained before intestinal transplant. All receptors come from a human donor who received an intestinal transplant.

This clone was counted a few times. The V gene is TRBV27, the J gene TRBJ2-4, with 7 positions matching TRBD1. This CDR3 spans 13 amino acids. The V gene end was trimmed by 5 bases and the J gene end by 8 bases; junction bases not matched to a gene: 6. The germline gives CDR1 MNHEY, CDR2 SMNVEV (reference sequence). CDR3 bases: TGTGCCAGCAGTCTCAGGGGGTGGGACATTCAGTACTTC. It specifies CASSLRGWDIQYF.

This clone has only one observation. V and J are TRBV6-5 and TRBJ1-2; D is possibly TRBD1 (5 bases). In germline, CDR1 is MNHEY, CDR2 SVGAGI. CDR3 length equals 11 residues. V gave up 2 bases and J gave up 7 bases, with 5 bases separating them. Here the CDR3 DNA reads TGTGCCAGCAGTTACGGGGGTGGCTACACCTTC. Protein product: CASSYGGGYTF.